This T cell receptor (beta chain) originates from a study of monozygotic twins with inflammatory bowel disease. General study findings and limits: The study supported no single strong signal or clonotype linked to IBD. Clonotype sharing was lower in IBD patients than healthy twins, most markedly with disease activity. The study found lower TCRbeta diversity (inverse Simpson) in IBD patients than in healthy co-twins.

This CDR3 has 15 amino acids. From germline, CDR1 is MNHEY and CDR2 SVGEGT. About this clonotype: Its cognate antigen is unknown.

The blood volume drawn from each donor was 2.5 to 3 ml. TCRdb reworked the 5' RACE reads into one entry per CDR3 protein, no DNA. The sample table sets out 440,000 or so distinct CDR3 sequences. Sequencing used blood. This TCR derives from a human donor with ulcerative colitis or Crohn's disease, or a healthy co-twin of an affected twin (not recorded which). The chain couples TRBV6-2 or TRBV6-3 to TRBJ2-1; TCRdb calls TRBD2, which cannot be checked without DNA. The CDR3 is CASSYLLAGYNEQFF.